The T cell receptor (beta chain) described here comes from a study of metastatic and nonmetastatic thyroid tumors (dated by TCRdb to 2018 to 2021). Context from the whole study: Repertoires were compared across peripheral blood and tumor or nodule tissue samples from malignant and benign thyroid patients. Findings and caveats that apply to the study as a whole: In both blood and tumor samples, TCR beta diversity was reported to be significantly higher in malignant tumors than in benign nodules.

Its CDR3 holds 15 amino acids, cysteine through phenylalanine. Solely the CDR3 DNA is kept, with 45 bases framed from the first base. CDR1 SNHLY and CDR2 FYNNEI are derived from the germline V gene. This clone was detected ten times or more. There is no known antigen for this receptor. One junction end does not reproduce the germline sequence, and a read error may be involved. Other DNA variants within this sample encode the same CDR3. No treatment had been received by any patient before thyroid surgery. Using T-cell receptor beta sequencing, the researchers looked back retrospectively at clinical samples from patients, gathered between about 2012 and 2019. Library construction relied on PCR. Sequencing relied on an Illumina HiSeq 4000. The TCR beta-chain CDR3 region of each patient was profiled by high-throughput sequencing. The authors processed their data as follows. The researchers built a classifier to tell apart papillary thyroid cancer patients with distant metastasis, based on CDR3 differences among clinicopathological groups. Repertoire diversity was assessed with the Shannon index, and tumor-blood repertoire similarity with the Morisita-Horn index. In TCRdb, the public reads were trimmed at Q25 with fastp and aligned with MiXCR, with productive beta chains retained. The V and J calls follow TCRdb's processing rather than the paper's. The sample contains some 25,000 clones, about 20% of them found a single time. The ten largest clones represent approximately 8% of the sample.

The V and J segments used are TRBV2 and TRBJ1-1, and 10 bases in between align with TRBD1. The source of this sequence is a female donor with papillary thyroid cancer or a benign thyroid nodule (not recorded which). Some clones in this sample may be carry-over from other donors' samples. The sequencing sample was made of blood. In nucleotide form, the sequence is TGTGCCAGCACTGGTTCGACAGGGGGCTACACTGAGGCTTTCTTT. Its product reads: CASTGSTGGYTEAFF.